One and the same sample provided the 17 T cell receptor beta chains below, sequenced in a study of blood T cell repertoires in COVID-19 (dated by TCRdb to 2018 to 2021). Library prep was done by the immunoSEQ multiplex PCR assay. TCRdb carries this immuneACCESS record with in-frame sequences only. Its versions omit some clonotypes, under half of them owing to an unresolved V gene in the studies checked, with the rest unexplained. The table for this sample lists around 49,000 clones; approximately 80% of them were counted only once. 20% to 25% of the sample belongs to the ten largest clones. The material sequenced was peripheral blood. The receptors stem from an elderly woman with COVID-19, enrolled during active disease.

This clone was observed a single time. This sequence joins TRBV19 and TRBJ2-1; tentatively, D is TRBD2 (6 bases). Per the germline V gene, CDR1 is LNHDA and CDR2 is SQIVND (reference sequence). The ends were cut back, 1 base at V and 3 bases at J, with 13 bases in the middle. The CDR3 runs to 16 residues. CDR3 bases: TGTGCCAGTAGTATAGGACTAGGAGGGGTCTACAATGAGCAGTTCTTC. This translates into CASSIGLGGVYNEQFF.

There are a few counts of this clone. The J gene is TRBJ1-1, the V gene TRBV18; D unclear. The germline gives CDR1 KGHSH, CDR2 LQKENI. The CDR3 has 13 residues. The V end lost 2 bases, the J end lost 4 bases, and 8 bases lay between the germline ends. DNA of the CDR3: TGTGCCAGCTCACCAGGGCAGACCACTGAAGCTTTCTTT. This translates into CASSPGQTTEAFF.

The chain couples TRBV7-2 to TRBJ2-1; D possibly corresponds to TRBD1 (5 bases). Germline CDR1 is SGHTA and CDR2 is FQGNSA. The CDR3 covers 15 residues. Trimming removed 5 bases from V and 0 bases from J, with 11 bases in between. The chain's CDR3 is CASSGARGSYNEQFF. As DNA, the CDR3 is TGTGCCAGCAGCGGGGCCCGCGGCTCCTACAATGAGCAGTTCTTC.

This clone was found a few times. The chain is built from TRBV30 and TRBJ1-1; 10 bases are a match to TRBD1. The CDR3 is 17 residues long. CDR1 is GTSNPN and CDR2 is SVGIG in the germline V gene (reference sequence). With V trimmed by 1 base and J by 3 bases, 11 bases remained unmatched. CDR3 in DNA: TGTGCCTGGAGTGGGGTGGGACAGGGGAATTGGGACACTGAAGCTTTCTTT. Translating gives CAWSGVGQGNWDTEAFF.

Of note for this clone: One end of the junction varies from germline; a read error may be responsible. The J gene is TRBJ2-5, the V gene TRBV12-3 or TRBV12-4, with 14 bases fitting TRBD2. The CDR3 is made up of 13 amino acids. CDR3 nucleotides: TGTGCCAGCAGTTTAGGGGAGACTAGCGGGAGGGACTTC. Its protein is CASSLGETSGRDF.

The chain is built from TRBV19 and TRBJ2-3; D might be TRBD1 (5 bases). The germline V and J ends were trimmed by 5 bases and 4 bases, with 16 bases remaining between them. Germline V gives CDR1 LNHDA, CDR2 SQIVND (reference sequence). The CDR3 spans 15 residues. Here the CDR3 reads CASSDPQGVADTQYF. The CDR3 bases are TGTGCCAGTAGTGACCCTCAGGGTGTCGCAGATACGCAGTATTTT.

The rearrangement links TRBV3-1 (or the pseudogene TRBV3-2) to TRBJ1-1; D may be TRBD1 (5 bases). The germline V and J ends were trimmed by 0 bases and 9 bases, with 14 bases remaining between them. The germline V gene encodes CDR1 LGHDT and CDR2 YNNKEL (reference sequence). The CDR3 spans 14 residues. For the CDR3, the DNA is TGTGCCAGCAGCCAAGATCTTAGGGGTGGTAAAGCTTTCTTT. The encoded protein is CASSQDLRGGKAFF.

The chain carries TRBV6-5 and TRBJ1-1, with 7 nucleotides matching TRBD1. V was clipped by 6 bases and J by 1 base; unmatched bases: 5. The CDR3 extends over 14 amino acids. The germline V gene encodes CDR1 MNHEY and CDR2 SVGAGI. In DNA, the CDR3 is TGTGCCAGCAGGGCAGGGGGTCAGAACACTGAAGCTTTCTTT. It is translated as CASRAGGQNTEAFF.

The chain joins TRBV7-8 to TRBJ2-2; 7 nucleotides agree with TRBD2. CDR1 SGHVS and CDR2 FQNEAQ come from the germline V gene. This CDR3 spans 16 amino acids. J gave up 6 bases and V 7 bases, and 14 bases lay outside the gene matches. This chain's CDR3 is CASTQAGGSRAGELFF. DNA of the CDR3: TGTGCCAGCACCCAGGCTGGCGGGAGTAGGGCCGGGGAGCTGTTTTTT. Full variable domain (missing parts from reference TRBV7-8 and TRBJ2-2): GAGVSQSPRYKVAKRGQDVALRCDPISGHVSLFWYQQALGQGPEFLTYFQNEAQLDKSGLPSDRFFAERPEGSVSTLKIQRTQQEDSAVYLCASTQAGGSRAGELFFGEGSRLTVL.

CDR3 in amino acids: CASSGLGNTIYF. In DNA form, the CDR3 reads TGTGCCAGCAGCGGACTAGGAAACACCATATATTTT. The chain employs TRBV5-6 and TRBJ1-3; D gene unclear. Germline V gene data show CDR1 as SGHDT and CDR2 as YYEEEE. Trimming removed 4 bases from V and 4 bases from J, with 6 bases in between. The CDR3 totals 12 residues.

The chain links TRBV18 to TRBJ2-1; 7 bases line up with TRBD2. V shed 3 bases, J shed 0 bases, and the junction held 2 bases outside the gene matches. The germline V gene has CDR1 KGHSH and CDR2 LQKENI. The CDR3 is made up of 15 amino acids. Here the CDR3 reads CASSPLADSYNEQFF. As DNA, the CDR3 is TGTGCCAGCTCACCCCTAGCGGACTCCTACAATGAGCAGTTCTTC.

The rearrangement links TRBV4-1 to TRBJ1-1, with unresolved D. Germline V CDR1 and CDR2: MGHRA, YSYEKL. CDR3 length: 11 amino acids. The V gene lost 1 base and the J gene lost 10 bases, with 7 bases spanning the gap. CDR3 coding DNA: TGCGCCAGCAGCCAAGGGGCCCTAGCTTTCTTT. Residues: CASSQGALAFF.

This clone appeared once. This chain links TRBV3-1 (or the pseudogene TRBV3-2) with TRBJ1-1; TRBD1 matches at 7 bases. J gave up 1 base and V 1 base, and 6 bases lay outside the gene matches. CDR1 is LGHDT and CDR2 is YNNKEL in the germline V gene (reference sequence). The CDR3 extends over 16 amino acids. CDR3 amino acids: CASSQGSGTANTEAFF. The CDR3 region has the DNA TGTGCCAGCAGCCAAGGTTCCGGGACAGCGAACACTGAAGCTTTCTTT.

The chain carries TRBV5-1 and TRBJ2-5; a weak D match, TRBD2 (5 bases). Germline V gives CDR1 SGHRS, CDR2 YFSETQ. V was shortened by 3 bases and J by 4 bases, with 10 bases between the two germline ends. CDR3 length: 13 residues. This CDR3 is CASSWEGRETQYF. DNA for the CDR3: TGCGCCAGCAGCTGGGAAGGGAGAGAGACCCAGTACTTC.

This clone was counted once. The CDR3 DNA reads TGTGCCAGCAGCCCGGGGGGGTGGCAGCCCCAGCATTTT. Encoded protein: CASSPGGWQPQHF. This chain connects TRBV28 to TRBJ1-5, with TRBD1 as a possible D gene (5 bases). V gave up 6 bases and J gave up 7 bases, with 13 bases separating them. Germline CDR1 and CDR2: MDHEN and SYDVKM. The CDR3 spans 13 residues.

This clone was detected once. CDR3 coding DNA: TGTGCCAGCAGTTTAGACGGGAGTAGGTATGAGCAGTTCTTC. Its protein is CASSLDGSRYEQFF. The chain links TRBV27 to TRBJ2-1; maybe TRBD2 (6 bases). Germline values: CDR1 MNHEY, CDR2 SMNVEV (reference sequence). Trimming left V 2 bases short and J 8 bases short, with 13 bases between. CDR3 size: 14 residues.

The rearrangement links TRBV29-1 to TRBJ1-5; D uncertain. CDR3 length: 14 residues. Deletions cut 4 bases from V and 8 bases from J, with 18 bases between. Germline lookup yields CDR1 SQVTM and CDR2 ANQGSEA. The CDR3 is CSVAFGGSEEPQHF. CDR3 sequence (DNA): TGCAGCGTTGCTTTTGGCGGGTCAGAGGAGCCCCAGCATTTT.